This T cell receptor beta chain was profiled in a study of blood T cell repertoires in COVID-19 (TCRdb year 2020). Some background on the complete study: The collaborator samples originated in the United States, Italy and Spain and spanned the acute and convalescent phases of COVID-19. The prospective study material was composed of cDNA or gDNA derived from T cells, B-cell-depleted T cells, or PBMCs. The dataset comprised deeply sampled blood TCRbeta repertoires from subjects exposed to, actively infected with, or recovered from COVID-19. The repertoires were released in a freely available public database meant as a resource for research on the immune response to SARS-CoV-2. Samples were obtained from the ongoing ImmuneRACE study (first 160 participants) and from 1,200 or so subjects provided by 6 global collaborators. The sample metadata nearly always contained a de-identified subject ID, COVID-19 status, age in years and sex. Where HLA class I and class II types were available, the types were taken from metadata supplied by the sample provider, not from assay-based typing.

TCRbeta CDR3 regions were amplified from genomic DNA by means of the immunoSEQ Assay, a bias-controlled multiplex PCR. The study's processing was this. The number of nucleated cells in each sample was estimated from the amplification of reference gene primers within the assay. To quantify the absolute abundance of each unique TCRbeta CDR3 rearrangement, sequence reads were collapsed and filtered. Productive Simpson clonality was computed per sample as the square root of Simpson's diversity index over productive rearrangements. In its TCRdb copy, this immuneACCESS table keeps in-frame sequences only and misses some clones. Where compared with another copy, unresolved V genes explain less than half of these, and the others have no known cause. V and J calls and clone size are given by that table; D and trimming were obtained from the DNA. For this sample there are around 20,000 clones; 80% to 90% appear just once. The ten largest clones capture around 30% of the sample.

Broad study findings and their caveats: How much clinical and demographic metadata was included differed by source and by participant, and the metadata was provided uncurated.

Whole blood was collected in K2EDTA tubes by collaborating institutions according to the institutions' own protocols. Collaborator samples were shipped for TCRbeta analysis as frozen whole blood, isolated PBMCs, or DNA extracted from either sample type. The germline ends are 6 bases apart after V is trimmed by 4 bases and J by 4 bases. The CDR3 starts with the cysteine, ends with the phenylalanine, and has 12 residues. The CDR3 DNA has 36 bases and is translated from base 1. Looking up the germline V gene yields CDR1 MGHRA and CDR2 YSYEKL. For this clone: This receptor's antigen is unknown. No per-base quality is available; no much larger clone lies one base away.

Recombination linked TRBV4-1 to TRBJ2-3; a tentative D match to TRBD2 spans 5 bases. The TCR sequence derives from a human donor with active COVID-19. The donor label of this sample is uncertain. The sequenced sample consisted of peripheral blood. The CDR3 region: CASSRGSDTQYF. The DNA sequence is TGCGCCAGCAGCCGCGGGTCAGATACGCAGTATTTT.